The next 15 T cell receptor beta chains were all read from a single sample in a study of control samples from healthy donors and cancer patients. Libraries were prepared by immunoSEQ multiplex PCR; TCRdb keeps only in-frame clonotypes and omits some of them. In the table there are some 74,000 clones, roughly 93% of which are singletons. Sequencing was carried out using blood. The receptors were gathered from a woman in her 30s in good health.

The chain combines TRBV15 with TRBJ2-1; TRBD2 is a possible D gene (7 bases). The CDR3 is 17 amino acids. Looked up from germline, CDR1 is LNHNV and CDR2 is YYDKDF (reference sequence). The ends were cut back, 1 base at V and 0 bases at J, with 13 bases in the middle. As DNA, the CDR3 is TGTGCCACCAGCAGAGGCGGCGGGGGCCCCTCCTACAATGAGCAGTTCTTC. Protein sequence: CATSRGGGGPSYNEQFF.

The V call is TRBV29-1, the J call TRBJ1-1; a possible D gene is TRBD1 (5 bases). CDR1 SQVTM and CDR2 ANQGSEA come from the germline V gene. The CDR3 is made up of 12 amino acids. The germline V and J ends were trimmed by 4 bases and 0 bases, with 6 bases remaining between them. CDR3 protein: CSVGQLNTEAFF. The DNA for the CDR3 is TGCAGCGTTGGACAGCTGAACACTGAAGCTTTCTTT.

This clone was recorded only once. The chain couples TRBV3-1 (or the pseudogene TRBV3-2) to TRBJ2-1, with unresolved D. The CDR3 consists of 16 residues. Looked up from germline, CDR1 is LGHDT and CDR2 is YNNKEL (reference sequence). Deletions cut 0 bases from V and 1 base from J, with 10 bases between. CDR3 amino acids: CASSQEFGRSYNEQFF. CDR3 nucleotides: TGTGCCAGCAGCCAAGAATTCGGACGGTCCTACAATGAGCAGTTCTTC.

The J gene is TRBJ2-5, the V gene TRBV28, with 9 bases that match TRBD2. Unmatched junction bases numbered 5, after V lost 4 bases and J lost 2 bases. Germline V gene sequence: CDR1 MDHEN, CDR2 SYDVKM. The CDR3 runs to 15 residues. The CDR3 DNA sequence: TGTGCCAGCAGTTCGGCGGGGGGGAAACAAGAGACCCAGTACTTC. Amino acid sequence: CASSSAGGKQETQYF.

The chain links TRBV7-6 to TRBJ2-3; weak D call: TRBD2 (5 bases). Trimming stripped 5 bases from V and 3 bases from J, with 15 bases between. The CDR3 spans 15 residues. The germline V gene encodes CDR1 SGHVS and CDR2 FNYEAQ. The CDR3 bases are TGTGCCAGCAGCCCAGCCGGGGTTGGGACAGATACGCAGTATTTT. Amino acids: CASSPAGVGTDTQYF.

The chain is built from TRBV11-2 and TRBJ1-1, with no clear D. V lost 3 bases to trimming and J lost 1 base, with 9 bases between them. The CDR3 has 14 amino acids. Looked up from germline, CDR1 is SGHAT and CDR2 is FQNNGV. The CDR3 nucleotides are TGTGCCAGCAGCTTCAGTCTGGAGAACACTGAAGCTTTCTTT. Translated, it gives CASSFSLENTEAFF. The full variable domain, in which reference TRBV11-2 and TRBJ1-1 provide the parts outside the CDR3, is EAGVAQSPRYKIIEKRQSVAFWCNPISGHATLYWYQQILGQGPKLLIQFQNNGVVDDSQLPKDRFSAERLKGVDSTLKIQPAKLEDSAVYLCASSFSLENTEAFFGQGTRLTVV.

The chain has TRBV28 and TRBJ1-2; D might be TRBD1 (6 bases). The V end was cut by 8 bases, the J end by 4 bases, with 11 bases between. From germline, CDR1 is MDHEN and CDR2 SYDVKM. The CDR3 is 12 amino acids. CDR3 residues: CASRDNPYGYTF. The CDR3 DNA is TGTGCCAGCCGGGACAATCCCTATGGCTACACCTTC.

This chain links TRBV6-5 with TRBJ2-5; D not certain. CDR1 and CDR2 (germline): MNHEY, SVGAGI. The CDR3 extends over 16 amino acids. V was shortened by 2 bases and J by 1 base, with 14 bases between the two germline ends. CDR3 in amino acids: CASSYGLGRPQETQYF. The CDR3 DNA reads as TGTGCCAGCAGTTACGGGTTAGGCAGGCCCCAAGAGACCCAGTACTTC.

This chain joins TRBV4-1 and TRBJ1-6; D might be TRBD1 (5 bases). Germline CDR1 reads MGHRA; CDR2 reads YSYEKL. CDR3 length: 15 amino acids. V was cut by 1 base and J by 10 bases, with 14 bases left in between. This CDR3 is CASSQVTEPRSPLHF. The DNA for the CDR3 is TGCGCCAGCAGCCAAGTGACAGAACCTAGGTCACCCCTCCACTTT.

The chain has TRBV6-5 and TRBJ1-3, with D perhaps matching TRBD1 (5 bases). CDR1 is MNHEY, CDR2 SVGAGI, per germline. Between the trimmed V and J ends, which lost 2 bases and 4 bases, there was a span of 12 bases. The CDR3 is made up of 15 amino acids. CDR3 in amino acids: CASSYGTLKGNTIYF. The CDR3 region has the DNA TGTGCCAGCAGTTACGGGACCTTAAAAGGAAACACCATATATTTT.

The rearrangement uses TRBV7-2 and TRBJ2-5, with D maybe TRBD1 (5 bases). Germline lookup yields CDR1 SGHTA and CDR2 FQGNSA. This CDR3 contains 14 residues. Trimming removed 5 bases at V and 4 bases at J, with 14 bases between. The CDR3 nucleotides are TGTGCCAGCAGCCCCCAGGGTCTCGGAGAGACCCAGTACTTC. Translating it yields CASSPQGLGETQYF. The variable domain in full, with the rest retrieved from reference TRBV7-2 and TRBJ2-5, is GAGVSQSPSNKVTEKGKDVELRCDPISGHTALYWYRQSLGQGLEFLIYFQGNSAPDKSGLPSDRFSAERTGGSVSTLTIQRTQQEDSAVYLCASSPQGLGETQYFGPGTRLLVL.

This chain joins TRBV7-9 and TRBJ1-1; D possibly corresponds to TRBD1 (5 bases). Germline CDR1 reads SEHNR; CDR2 reads FQNEAQ (reference sequence). The CDR3 spans 17 residues. The germline V and J ends were trimmed by 4 bases and 6 bases, with 24 bases remaining between them. The CDR3 loop reads CASSSTDLWGNGAEAFF. The CDR3 nucleotides are TGTGCCAGCAGCTCGACAGACCTATGGGGAAACGGGGCTGAAGCTTTCTTT.

The V gene is TRBV6-6, the J gene TRBJ2-1, with D possibly being TRBD1 or TRBD2 (8 bases each). Germline V gives CDR1 MNHNY, CDR2 SVGAGI (reference sequence). The CDR3 sequence is 14 residues long. V dropped 0 bases and J dropped 10 bases, with 13 bases sitting between them. The CDR3 DNA follows: TGTGCCAGCAGTTACTCTAGCGGGGACAGGGAGCAGTTCTTC. Amino acid sequence: CASSYSSGDREQFF.

This rearrangement joins TRBV2 to TRBJ1-6; 9 bases align to TRBD1. V lost 6 bases, J lost 0 bases, and 0 bases stayed unmatched. Germline V CDR1 and CDR2: SNHLY, FYNNEI. CDR3 length equals 15 residues. CDR3: CASRQGASYNSPLHF. The CDR3 coding sequence is TGTGCCAGCAGACAGGGGGCCTCCTATAATTCACCCCTCCACTTT.

V and J are TRBV7-9 and TRBJ1-1, with D possibly TRBD1 on 5 matching bases. CDR3 size: 14 residues. Trimming removed 4 bases from V and 1 base from J, with 10 bases in between. Germline loops: CDR1 SEHNR, CDR2 FQNEAQ (reference sequence). The CDR3 loop reads CASSSTVRNTEAFF. CDR3 in DNA: TGTGCCAGCAGCTCGACAGTTAGGAACACTGAAGCTTTCTTT.